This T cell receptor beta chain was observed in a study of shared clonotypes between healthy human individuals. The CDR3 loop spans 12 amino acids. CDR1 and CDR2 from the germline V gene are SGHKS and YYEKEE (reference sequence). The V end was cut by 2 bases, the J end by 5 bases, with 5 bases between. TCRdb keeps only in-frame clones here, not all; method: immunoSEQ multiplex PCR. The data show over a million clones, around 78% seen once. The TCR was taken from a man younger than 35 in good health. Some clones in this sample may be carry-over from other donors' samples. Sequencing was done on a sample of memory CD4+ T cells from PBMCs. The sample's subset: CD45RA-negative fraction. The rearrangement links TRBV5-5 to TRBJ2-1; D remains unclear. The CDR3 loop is CASSFRDNEQFF. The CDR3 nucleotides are TGTGCCAGCAGCTTCCGCGACAATGAGCAGTTCTTC.